The table lists the clone carrying this T cell receptor gamma chain with a few counts. The antigen is unknown. The data are from a study of Vδ1+ human thymocytes. Study-wide points: Bulk data may be misread because of unexpected Vdelta2 sequences. Despite high sort purity, about a fifth of thymic T cell receptor delta sequences were Vdelta2. Thymic TRG and TRD repertoires appeared highly polyclonal, with Gaussian CDR3 length distributions.

RNA was extracted from the cells and then reverse transcribed. The CDR3 regions were amplified by multiplex PCR from V-gene primers to a constant-region primer. TCRdb repeated clone calling on the multiplex PCR reads with CATT. The data hold 6,500 to 10,000 gamma-chain clones, with 56% observed a single time. V shed 0 bases, J shed 8 bases, and the junction held 3 bases outside the gene matches. The CDR3 is made up of 13 amino acids. CDR1 and CDR2 from the germline V gene are VTNTFY and YDVSTARD (reference sequence). Thymocytes were sorted as CD3+ TCRVdelta1+ TCRVdelta2- after alphabeta T cell depletion.

V and J are TRGV3 and TRGJP2. The J gene, absent from TCRdb, was called here by matching the DNA to germline. The source is a girl under two years old who had congenital heart surgery. Sequencing used Vdelta1+ gamma-delta thymocytes from the thymus. Subset: FACS-sorted CD3+ TCRalphabeta- TCRVdelta1+ TCRVdelta2- thymocytes. CDR3 bases: TGTGCCACCTGGGACAGGCGGGATTGGATCAAGACGTTT. It codes for CATWDRRDWIKTF.